This TCR beta chain emerged from a study of T cell repertoires in cytomegalovirus infection. Regarding the study as a whole: Frequencies of public TCR beta families were cumulated, and this identified carriers of CMV plus the relevant HLA.

This clonotype was picked up many times. The antigen remains undetermined. TCRdb reprocessed the reads with MiXCR, giving one entry per CDR3 protein. The table includes about 490,000 distinct CDR3 sequences, 16% detected once. The germline V gene has CDR1 SEHNR and CDR2 FQNEAQ (reference sequence). J lost 5 bases, V lost 2 bases, and 11 bases had no gene match. This CDR3 is built from 18 residues. Sequenced sample: CD8+ T cells from PBMCs. The clonotype originates from a human donor in good health (CMV status not recorded). Some clones in this sample may be carry-over from other donors' samples. This chain connects TRBV7-9 to TRBJ2-2; the match to TRBD2 covers 10 bases. As DNA, the CDR3 is TGTGCCAGCAGCTTAAGGAGGCTAGCGGGGGAGACGACCGGGGAGCTGTTTTTT. Protein product: CASSLRRLAGETTGELFF.